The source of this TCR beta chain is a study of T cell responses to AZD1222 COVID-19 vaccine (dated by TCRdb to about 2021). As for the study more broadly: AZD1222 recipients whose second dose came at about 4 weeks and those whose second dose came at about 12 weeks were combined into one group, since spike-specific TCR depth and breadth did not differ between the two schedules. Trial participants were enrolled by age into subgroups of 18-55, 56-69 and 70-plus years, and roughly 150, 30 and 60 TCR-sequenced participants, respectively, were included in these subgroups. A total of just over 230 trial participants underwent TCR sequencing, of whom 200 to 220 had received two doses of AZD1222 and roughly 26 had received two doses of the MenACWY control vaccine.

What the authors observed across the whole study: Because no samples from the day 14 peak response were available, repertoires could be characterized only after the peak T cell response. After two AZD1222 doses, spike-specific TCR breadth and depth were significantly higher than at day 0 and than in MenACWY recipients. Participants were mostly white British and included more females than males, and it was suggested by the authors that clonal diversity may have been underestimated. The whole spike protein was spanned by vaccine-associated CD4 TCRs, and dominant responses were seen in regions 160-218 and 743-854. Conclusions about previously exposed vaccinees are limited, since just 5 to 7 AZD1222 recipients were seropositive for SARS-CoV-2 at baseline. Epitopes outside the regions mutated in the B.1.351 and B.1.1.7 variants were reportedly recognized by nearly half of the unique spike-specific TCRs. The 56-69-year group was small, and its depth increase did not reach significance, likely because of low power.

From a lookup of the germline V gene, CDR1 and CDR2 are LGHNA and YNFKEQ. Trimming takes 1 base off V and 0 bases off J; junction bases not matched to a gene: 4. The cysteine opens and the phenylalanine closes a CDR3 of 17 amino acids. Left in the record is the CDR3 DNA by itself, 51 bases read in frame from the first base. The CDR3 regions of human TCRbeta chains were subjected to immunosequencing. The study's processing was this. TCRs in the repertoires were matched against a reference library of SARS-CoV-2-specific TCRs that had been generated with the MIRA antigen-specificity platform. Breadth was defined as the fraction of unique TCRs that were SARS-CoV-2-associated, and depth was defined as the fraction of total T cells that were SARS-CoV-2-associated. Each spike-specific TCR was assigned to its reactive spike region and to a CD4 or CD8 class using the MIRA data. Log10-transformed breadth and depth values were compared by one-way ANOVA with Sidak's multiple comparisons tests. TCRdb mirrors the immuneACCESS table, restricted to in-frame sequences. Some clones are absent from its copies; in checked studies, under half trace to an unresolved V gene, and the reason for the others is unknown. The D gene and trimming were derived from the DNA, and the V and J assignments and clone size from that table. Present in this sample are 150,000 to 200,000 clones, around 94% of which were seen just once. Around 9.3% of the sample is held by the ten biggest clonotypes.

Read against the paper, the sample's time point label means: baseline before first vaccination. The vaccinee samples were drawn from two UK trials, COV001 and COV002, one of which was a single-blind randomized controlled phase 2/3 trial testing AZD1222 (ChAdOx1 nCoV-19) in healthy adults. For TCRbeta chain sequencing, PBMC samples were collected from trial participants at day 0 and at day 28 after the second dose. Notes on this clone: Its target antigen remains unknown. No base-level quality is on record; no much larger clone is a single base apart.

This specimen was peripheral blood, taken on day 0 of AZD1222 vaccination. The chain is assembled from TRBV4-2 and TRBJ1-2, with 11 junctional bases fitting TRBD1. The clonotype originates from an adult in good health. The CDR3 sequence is CASSQGTGGEANYGYTF. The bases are TGTGCCAGCAGCCAAGGGACAGGGGGCGAAGCTAACTATGGCTACACCTTC.